This record concerns one TCR beta chain sequence. The sample belongs to a study of regulatory T cells in long-lasting Graves disease. According to the study, TCR beta libraries were built with iRepertoire HTBI primers and CDR3-region Arm-PCR. TCRdb ran MiXCR on the multiplex PCR reads and lists one entry per CDR3 protein. Among around 240,000 distinct CDR3 sequences listed, about 18% were seen once. The CDR3 has 13 amino acids. Per germline, CDR1 DFQATT and CDR2 SNEGSKA (reference sequence). The V end was cut by 5 bases, the J end by 4 bases, with 14 bases between. The time point here: newly diagnosed GD, antithyroid drugs for less than 3 months. Researchers made the TCR library from RNA that was extracted from PBMCs. These data are also associated with another study on T cells in Graves' hyperthyroidism and ophthalmopathy.

This TCR came from a woman aged 25-40 years with Graves disease. Sequenced material: peripheral blood mononuclear cells (PBMCs), taken at new diagnosis, from a patient treated with antithyroid drugs. The chain recombines TRBV20-1 with TRBJ1-2; tentatively, D is TRBD1 (6 bases). The DNA of the CDR3 is TGCAGTGCTCTAGGGGGACACTCCTATGGCTACACCTTC. Residues: CSALGGHSYGYTF.